The 20 T cell receptor beta chains reported below all come from one sample, sequenced in a study of regulatory and conventional T cells in RAG deficiency. TCRdb's table, derived via immunoSEQ multiplex PCR, lists solely in-frame clones and lacks some. The table includes 34,000 or so clones, about 89% detected once. These data also featured in a second study, about regulatory T cells. That source reports: The primer mix had 52 TRBV and 13 TRBJ primers.

Specimen: CD8+ T cells sorted from blood. The receptor set was obtained from a human donor in good health.

This rearrangement joins TRBV7-2 to TRBJ2-3, with D tentatively TRBD2 (6 bases). The CDR3 sequence is 14 residues long. Trimming removed 5 bases from V and 9 bases from J, with 18 bases in between. From germline, CDR1 is SGHTA and CDR2 FQGNSA. For the CDR3, the DNA is TGTGCCAGCAGCAACGGAGGGAGTCACAGCACGCAGTATTTT. It yields the protein CASSNGGSHSTQYF.

V and J are TRBV28 and TRBJ2-5, with TRBD2 matching 9 bases. V lost 3 bases, J lost 1 base, and 9 bases stayed unmatched. This CDR3 spans 17 amino acids. CDR1 is MDHEN, CDR2 SYDVKM, per germline. The chain's CDR3 is CASSFFWREGGQETQYF. As DNA, the CDR3 is TGTGCCAGCAGTTTCTTTTGGCGGGAGGGGGGCCAAGAGACCCAGTACTTC.

The gene calls are TRBV27 and TRBJ2-3, with TRBD1 as a possible D gene (5 bases). From germline, CDR1 is MNHEY and CDR2 SMNVEV (reference sequence). CDR3 length equals 16 residues. V was cut by 2 bases and J by 2 bases, with 14 bases left in between. The CDR3 nucleotides are TGTGCCAGCAGTTTACAGGGATTGGGGTACACAGATACGCAGTATTTT. The encoded protein is CASSLQGLGYTDTQYF.

The CDR3 spells CATSREGAAGNTIYF. CDR3 bases: TGTGCCACCAGCAGGGAAGGGGCTGCTGGAAACACCATATATTTT. The V and J genes are TRBV15 and TRBJ1-3; D is perhaps TRBD1 (5 bases). CDR1 and CDR2 (germline): LNHNV, YYDKDF (reference sequence). The CDR3 contains 15 residues. Between the trimmed V and J ends, which lost 3 bases and 2 bases, there was a span of 11 bases.

The V call is TRBV19, the J call TRBJ2-1; D could derive from TRBD1 or TRBD2 (6 bases each). This CDR3 spans 17 amino acids. Per the germline V gene, CDR1 is LNHDA and CDR2 is SQIVND (reference sequence). Deletions cut 4 bases from V and 3 bases from J, with 19 bases between. The CDR3, as DNA: TGTGCCAGTAGTACGGGGGCTTCTGGAGCTAGCTACAATGAGCAGTTCTTC. This translates into CASSTGASGASYNEQFF.

The chain combines TRBV6-5 with TRBJ2-7; D gene ambiguous. The germline CDR1 and CDR2 sequences are MNHEY and SVGAGI. The length of the CDR3 is 14 residues. Trimming removed 8 bases from V and 0 bases from J, with 14 bases in between. The DNA for the CDR3 is TGTGCCAGCCGCGAGTCGGCCTTCTCCTACGAGCAGTACTTC. Its protein product is CASRESAFSYEQYF.

V gene TRBV28 combines with J gene TRBJ1-2, with D perhaps TRBD1 (6 bases). Trimming stripped 10 bases from V and 6 bases from J, with 15 bases between. This CDR3 is built from 12 residues. CDR1 is MDHEN, CDR2 SYDVKM, per germline. CDR3 nucleotides: TGTGCCACGGGGGGCCGTTTTGATGGCTACACCTTC. Translation: CATGGRFDGYTF.

The rearrangement uses TRBV5-1 and TRBJ2-2; D may match TRBD1 or TRBD2 (5 bases each). Germline CDR1 is SGHRS and CDR2 is YFSETQ. This CDR3 region has 15 residues. V dropped 4 bases and J dropped 6 bases, with 16 bases sitting between them. In nucleotides, the CDR3 is TGCGCCAGCAGCAGGGGCCTACTAGATTCCGGGGAGCTGTTTTTT. Protein sequence: CASSRGLLDSGELFF.

A few counts support this clone. The chain combines TRBV5-1 with TRBJ2-2; the D call may be TRBD1 or TRBD2 (5 bases each). The length of the CDR3 is 14 residues. The V end was cut by 2 bases, the J end by 5 bases, with 10 bases between. CDR1 and CDR2 from the germline V gene are SGHRS and YFSETQ. The CDR3 DNA follows: TGCGCCAGCAGCTTCCCGGGGCAGACCGGGGAGCTGTTTTTT. Protein product: CASSFPGQTGELFF.

The CDR3 reads CASSLAGGLLSYEQYF. DNA of the CDR3: TGTGCCAGCAGCTTAGCCGGCGGGCTTCTCTCCTACGAGCAGTACTTC. The gene calls are TRBV7-9 and TRBJ2-7; TRBD2 might be the D (5 bases). The length of the CDR3 is 16 residues. In germline, CDR1 is SEHNR, CDR2 FQNEAQ (reference sequence). V shed 0 bases and J shed 0 bases, with 12 bases lying between them.

The J gene is TRBJ1-1, the V gene TRBV30; D is unclear. V was cut by 3 bases and J by 2 bases, with 10 bases left in between. Germline V gene sequence: CDR1 GTSNPN, CDR2 SVGIG (reference sequence). CDR3 length: 13 amino acids. CDR3 nucleotide sequence: TGTGCCTGGAGAAAGGGAGGAAACACTGAAGCTTTCTTT. Protein sequence: CAWRKGGNTEAFF.

V and J are TRBV6-1 and TRBJ2-1; 7 nucleotides align to TRBD1. This CDR3 comprises 11 residues. Germline V CDR1 and CDR2: MNHNS, SASEGT. V lost 7 bases and J lost 9; bases outside the gene matches: 3. CDR3 region: CASKGTVEQFF. The CDR3 bases are TGTGCCAGCAAGGGGACAGTTGAGCAGTTCTTC.

The CDR3 sequence: CASSPPGDYEQYF. CDR3 in DNA: TGTGCCAGCAGCCCCCCAGGGGATTACGAGCAGTACTTC. The V gene is TRBV16, the J gene TRBJ2-7; TRBD1 is a possible D gene (6 bases). CDR3 size: 13 residues. Trimming stripped 4 bases from V and 4 bases from J, with 11 bases between. CDR1 is KGHSY, CDR2 FQNENV, per germline.

The J gene is TRBJ1-2, the V gene TRBV10-2; 7 positions agree with TRBD1. The CDR3 length is 17 residues. The junction had 10 bases not matched to a gene; V was cut back by 2 bases and J by 1 base. Germline V gene sequence: CDR1 WSHSY, CDR2 SAAADI. CDR3 DNA: TGCGCCAGCAGTGAGATACCAGGGCACAGGGGTAACTATGGCTACACCTTC. It is translated as CASSEIPGHRGNYGYTF.

This clone appeared a single time. This chain uses TRBV29-1 with TRBJ1-4, with a possible D match to TRBD1 (5 bases). V lost 6 bases and J lost 5, with 16 bases in between. This CDR3 has 14 residues. Per germline, CDR1 SQVTM and CDR2 ANQGSEA. The CDR3 DNA follows: TGCAGCGTGGACACCGGGGGAGAAAATGAAAAACTGTTTTTT. It encodes CSVDTGGENEKLFF.

This chain connects TRBV5-1 to TRBJ2-5, with D unresolved. Trimming pared 0 bases from V and 2 bases from J, leaving 8 bases between. CDR3 length: 14 amino acids. Looked up from germline, CDR1 is SGHRS and CDR2 is YFSETQ. The CDR3 region is CASSLVRIQETQYF. The CDR3 DNA reads TGCGCCAGCAGCTTGGTCAGGATTCAAGAGACCCAGTACTTC. Complete variable domain (other parts from reference TRBV5-1 and TRBJ2-5): KAGVTQTPRYLIKTRGQQVTLSCSPISGHRSVSWYQQTPGQGLQFLFEYFSETQRNKGNFPGRFSGRQFSNSRSEMNVSTLELGDSALYLCASSLVRIQETQYFGPGTRLLVL.

The rearrangement links TRBV6-5 to TRBJ2-1, with 12 bases lining up with TRBD1. The germline gives CDR1 MNHEY, CDR2 SVGAGI. The junction had 5 bases not matched to a gene; V was cut back by 6 bases and J by 8 bases. CDR3 length: 14 amino acids. The CDR3 sequence is CASRGTGGSDEQFF. In DNA form, the CDR3 reads TGTGCCAGCAGGGGGACAGGGGGCTCCGATGAGCAGTTCTTC.

This chain uses TRBV9 with TRBJ2-1, with no clear D. The germline V gene encodes CDR1 SGDLS and CDR2 YYNGEE. Trimming cost V 1 base and J 0 bases, with 8 bases left between them. CDR3 size: 15 residues. The CDR3 reads CASSVIPASYNEQFF. For the CDR3, the DNA is TGTGCCAGCAGCGTAATCCCAGCCTCCTACAATGAGCAGTTCTTC.

V usage is TRBV7-5 and J usage is TRBJ2-2; TRBD2 was called by the table and not checked on the DNA. TRBV7-5 is a known pseudogene. The CDR3 has 17 amino acids. This chain's CDR3 is CARSTPLAGGNTGELFF. In DNA form, the CDR3 reads TGTGCCAGAAGCACCCCACTAGCGGGAGGAAACACCGGGGAGCTGTTTTTT.

The CDR3 nucleotides read TGTGCCACCAGACAGGGGTTGGACACTGAAGCTTTCTTT. As protein: CATRQGLDTEAFF. The chain joins TRBV6-4 to TRBJ1-1; TRBD1 matches at 8 bases. Germline lookup yields CDR1 MRHNA and CDR2 SNTAGT. The CDR3 extends over 13 amino acids. The V segment lost 10 bases and the J segment 3 bases; nucleotides outside the gene matches: 7.